A selection of T cell receptor beta chains follows, all from one sample in a study of shared clonotypes between healthy human individuals. Profiled with immunoSEQ multiplex PCR; TCRdb holds only in-frame clones, not every one. Counted here are approximately 2.5 million clones, 85% to 95% occurring once; the ten biggest clones make up over 0.12%. Sample: naive CD4+ T cells sorted from blood. The receptors were sampled from a man between 18 and 35 years old in good health. The CDR3 runs from the conserved cysteine through the conserved F or W. The D gene is left open where the match is weak. Rows give clone size only sometimes, using once, few, many, or a class for an expanded clone.

TGTGCCAGCAACCTAAGACAGGGAGGTCTGCAAATGAACACTGAAGCTTTCTTT	CASNLRQGGLQMNTEAFF	TRBJ1-1	once	TRBD1	TRBV27
TGTGCCAGTACGACAGGGCAGCGCAATCAGCCCCAGCATTTT	CASTTGQRNQPQHF	TRBJ1-5	few	TRBD1	TRBV19
TGTGCCAGTAGTATGGCGGCTAGCGGGAGGCCCAATGAGCAGTTCTTC	CASSMAASGRPNEQFF	TRBJ2-1	-	TRBD2	TRBV19
TGTGCCGTATCAGTCGGGGGAACGAACACCGGGGAGCTGTTTTTT	CAVSVGGTNTGELFF	TRBJ2-2	-	-	TRBV6-1
TGTGCCAGCAGTGAGTCCAGGGGAACCGGGGAGCTGTTTTTT	CASSESRGTGELFF	TRBJ2-2	-	-	TRBV2
TGCAGCGTTGACGGCCTGAACACAGATACGCAGTATTTT	CSVDGLNTDTQYF	TRBJ2-3	-	-	TRBV29-1
TGCAGTGCTACAGGACAGGCCGAGAAGTACTTC	CSATGQAEKYF	TRBJ2-7	-	TRBD1	TRBV20-1
TGTGCCAGCAGCTCCACAGGGGGCTCCCAGTACTTC	CASSSTGGSQYF	TRBJ2-5	-	TRBD1	TRBV7-8
TGTGCCAGCAGCGCCGGTACACAGGCGGGCCGGCCCCAGCATTTT	CASSAGTQAGRPQHF	TRBJ1-5	-	-	TRBV9
TGTGCCAGTAGTATGAGACCTAACACTGAAGCTTTCTTT	CASSMRPNTEAFF	TRBJ1-1	-	-	TRBV19
TGTGCCAGCAGACAGGGGAAGGGGGAGACCCAGTACTTC	CASRQGKGETQYF	TRBJ2-5	-	TRBD1	TRBV25-1
TGCGCCAGCAGCAACCAGGTCCAAGAGACCCAGTACTTC	CASSNQVQETQYF	TRBJ2-5	-	-	TRBV5-1
TGTGCCAGCAGCTTAGGGAGGGCAGGGGTGGACGAGCAGTACTTC	CASSLGRAGVDEQYF	TRBJ2-7	-	-	TRBV11-2
TGTGCCAGCAGCACCTCAAGATACACTGAAGCTTTCTTT	CASSTSRYTEAFF	TRBJ1-1	-	-	TRBV6-5
TGTGCCAGCAGCGCCGAGACAGGGGCGTACGAGCAGTACTTC	CASSAETGAYEQYF	TRBJ2-7	-	TRBD1	TRBV6-1
TGTGCCAGCAGTGAAGCGCCCGTCAGGGCTGGATCACCCCTCCACTTT	CASSEAPVRAGSPLHF	TRBJ1-6	few	-	TRBV2
TGTGCCAGCAGCTCCCAGGGAGACACCGGGGAGCTGTTTTTT	CASSSQGDTGELFF	TRBJ2-2	-	-	TRBV7-9
TGTGCCAGCAGCCTGAGAGGGGAGACCCAGTACTTC	CASSLRGETQYF	TRBJ2-5	once	-	TRBV11-2
TGTGCCAGCACAGCCTCTGGAAACACCATATATTTT	CASTASGNTIYF	TRBJ1-3	few	-	TRBV2
TGTGCCAGCAGCTTAGTGTCTAGCGGGGTTACAGATACGCAGTATTTT	CASSLVSSGVTDTQYF	TRBJ2-3	-	TRBD2	TRBV7-9
TGTGCCAGCAGTTTATTGGGGGGCTCGGGCACTGAAGCTTTCTTT	CASSLLGGSGTEAFF	TRBJ1-1	few	-	TRBV28